This T cell receptor beta chain originates from a study of blood T cell repertoires in COVID-19. Study-wide context: The study drew acute and convalescent COVID-19 samples from the United States, Italy and Spain. T cells, B-cell-depleted T cells, or PBMCs provided the cDNA or gDNA that served as material.

As originally analysed: Reference gene primer amplification gave estimated nucleated cell counts. The method was immunoSEQ multiplex PCR; TCRdb's version includes in-frame clones alone and lacks a portion of them. The V and J calls and clone size were taken over from that table, and D and trimming were inferred from the DNA. The sample carries 30,000 to 35,000 clones, 60% to 80% recorded once. The CDR3 has 17 amino acids. Per germline, CDR1 SEHNR and CDR2 FQNEAQ (reference sequence). On this clone itself: One end of the junction does not line up with germline, which may come from a read error.

The sample taken for sequencing was peripheral blood. The V call is TRBV7-9, the J call TRBJ2-1; the match to TRBD2 covers 11 bases. The TCR sequence derives from an elderly man with active or convalescent COVID-19. CDR3 residues: CASSLGVSGRAYDEQFF. The DNA for the CDR3 is TGTGCCAGCAGCTTAGGGGTTAGCGGGAGGGCCTACGATGAGCAGTTCTTC.